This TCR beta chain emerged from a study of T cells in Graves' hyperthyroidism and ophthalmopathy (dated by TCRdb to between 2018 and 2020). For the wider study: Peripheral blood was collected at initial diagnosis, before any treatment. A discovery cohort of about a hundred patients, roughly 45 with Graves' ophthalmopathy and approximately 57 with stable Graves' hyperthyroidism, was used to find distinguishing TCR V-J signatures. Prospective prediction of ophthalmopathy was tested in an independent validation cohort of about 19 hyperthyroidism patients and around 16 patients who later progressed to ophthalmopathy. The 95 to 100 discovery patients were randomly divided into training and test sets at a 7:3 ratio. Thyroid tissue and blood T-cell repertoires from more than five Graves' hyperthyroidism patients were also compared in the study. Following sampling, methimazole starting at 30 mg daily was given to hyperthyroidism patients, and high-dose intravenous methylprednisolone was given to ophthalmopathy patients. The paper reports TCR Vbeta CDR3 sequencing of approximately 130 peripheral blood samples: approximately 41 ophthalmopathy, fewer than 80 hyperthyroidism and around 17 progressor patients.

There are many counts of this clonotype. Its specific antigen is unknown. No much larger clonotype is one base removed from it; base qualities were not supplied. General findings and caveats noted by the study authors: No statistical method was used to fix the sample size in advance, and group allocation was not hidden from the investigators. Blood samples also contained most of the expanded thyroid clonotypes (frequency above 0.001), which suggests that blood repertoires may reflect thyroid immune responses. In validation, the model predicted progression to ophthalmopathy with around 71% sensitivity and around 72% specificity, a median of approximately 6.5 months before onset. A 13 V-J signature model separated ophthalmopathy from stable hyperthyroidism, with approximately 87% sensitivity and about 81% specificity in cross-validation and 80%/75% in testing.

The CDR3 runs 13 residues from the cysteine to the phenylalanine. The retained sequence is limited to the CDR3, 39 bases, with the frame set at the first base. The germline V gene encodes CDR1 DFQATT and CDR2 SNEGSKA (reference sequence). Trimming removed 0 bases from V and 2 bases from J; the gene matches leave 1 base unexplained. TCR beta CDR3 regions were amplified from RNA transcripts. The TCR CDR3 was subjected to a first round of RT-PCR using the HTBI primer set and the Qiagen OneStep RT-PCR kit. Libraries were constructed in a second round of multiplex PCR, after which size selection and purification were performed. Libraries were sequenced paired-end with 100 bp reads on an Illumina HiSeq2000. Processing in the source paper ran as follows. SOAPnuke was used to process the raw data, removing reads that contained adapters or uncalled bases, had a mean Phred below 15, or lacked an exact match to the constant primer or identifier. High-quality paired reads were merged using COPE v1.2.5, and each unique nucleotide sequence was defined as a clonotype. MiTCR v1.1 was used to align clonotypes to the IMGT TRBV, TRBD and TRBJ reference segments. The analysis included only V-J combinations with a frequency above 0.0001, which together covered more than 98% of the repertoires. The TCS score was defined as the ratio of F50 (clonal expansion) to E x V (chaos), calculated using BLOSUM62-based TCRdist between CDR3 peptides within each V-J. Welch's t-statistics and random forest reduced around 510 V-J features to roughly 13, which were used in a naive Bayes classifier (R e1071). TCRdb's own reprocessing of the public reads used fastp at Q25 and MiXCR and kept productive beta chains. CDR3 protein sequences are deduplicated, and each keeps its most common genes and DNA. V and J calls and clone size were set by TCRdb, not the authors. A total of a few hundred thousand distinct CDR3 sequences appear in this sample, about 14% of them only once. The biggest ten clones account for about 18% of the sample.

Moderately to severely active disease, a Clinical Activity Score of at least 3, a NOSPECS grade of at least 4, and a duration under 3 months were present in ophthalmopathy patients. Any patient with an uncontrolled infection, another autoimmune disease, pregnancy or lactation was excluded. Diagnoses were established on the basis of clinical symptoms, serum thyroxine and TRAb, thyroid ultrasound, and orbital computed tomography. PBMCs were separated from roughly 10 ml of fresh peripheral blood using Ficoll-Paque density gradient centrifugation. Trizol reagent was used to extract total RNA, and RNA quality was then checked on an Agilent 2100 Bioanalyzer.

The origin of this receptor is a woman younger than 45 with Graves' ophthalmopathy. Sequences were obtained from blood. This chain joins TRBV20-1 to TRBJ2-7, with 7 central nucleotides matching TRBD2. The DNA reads TGCAGTGCTAGAGAACTAGCGACCTACGAGCAGTACTTC. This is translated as CSARELATYEQYF.